The source of this TCR beta chain is a study of blood T cell repertoires in COVID-19. Whole-study context: Material from acute and convalescent COVID-19 was sourced from the United States, Italy and Spain. In each case, the material was cDNA or gDNA derived from T cells, B-cell-depleted T cells, or PBMCs.

Per the authors' pipeline: Amplification of reference gene primers was used by the study to estimate nucleated cell counts. Clones were read by immunoSEQ multiplex PCR, and TCRdb kept only the in-frame ones, dropping some. V and J calls and clone size are those listed in that table; D and trimming were worked out from the DNA. This table holds around 100,000 clones, roughly nine tenths found once. The V gene end was trimmed by 2 bases and the J gene end by 6 bases; junction bases not matched to a gene: 1. The CDR3 totals 14 residues. CDR1 MNHEY and CDR2 SMNVEV come from the germline V gene (reference sequence).

This TCR was sampled from a woman older than 75 in a cohort sampled during active COVID-19. The sample was peripheral blood. The genes are TRBV27 and TRBJ1-3; 10 bases line up with TRBD1. The CDR3 coding sequence is TGTGCCAGCAGTTTAGGGACAGGGGCAAACACCATATATTTT. Translated, it gives CASSLGTGANTIYF.